Following are 3 T cell receptor gamma chains from one sample sequenced in a study of gamma delta lymphoproliferative disorders and STAT genes. TCRdb reran clone calling via CATT on the multiplex PCR reads. The table shows under 700 gamma-chain clones, with about a tenth occurring only once. Sequencing used genomic DNA taken from PBMCs of patients and controls. The sequenced material came from blood. The source is a human donor in good health.

By share, this clone ranks as large (0.1 to 1%). The rearrangement uses TRGV9 and TRGJP. TCRdb gives no J gene; it was assigned here by matching the DNA to germline. Germline assignment: CDR1 GITISATS and CDR2 ISYDGTV (reference sequence). The trim removed 3 bases at V and 4 bases at J, leaving 3 bases unmatched. This CDR3 has 16 amino acids. For the CDR3, the DNA is TGTGCCTTGTGGGAGTCCCAAGAGTTGGGCAAAAAAATCAAGGTATTT. It encodes CALWESQELGKKIKVF.

This clone is large by share. The rearrangement uses TRGV8 and TRGJ1 or TRGJ2. Because TCRdb records no J gene, it was assigned here through a match of the DNA to germline. This CDR3 spans 13 amino acids. V trimming: 6 bases; J trimming: 5 bases; junction bases outside the gene matches: 10. The V gene's germline CDR1 is VENAVY and CDR2 YDSYNSRV. CDR3 protein: CATWISVDYKKLF. The CDR3 bases are TGTGCCACCTGGATTAGCGTTGATTATAAGAAACTCTTT.

By frequency in the sample, this clone is large (0.1 to 1%). The chain recombines TRGV8 with TRGJ1 or TRGJ2. Matching the DNA to germline supplied the J gene, which TCRdb does not give. After removal of 2 bases from V and 3 bases from J, the junction contained 10 bases not matched to a gene. The CDR3 extends over 15 amino acids. Germline values: CDR1 VENAVY, CDR2 YDSYNSRV. This CDR3 reads CATWDTDMRYYKKLF. The CDR3 nucleotides are TGTGCCACCTGGGATACAGATATGCGTTATTATAAGAAACTCTTT.